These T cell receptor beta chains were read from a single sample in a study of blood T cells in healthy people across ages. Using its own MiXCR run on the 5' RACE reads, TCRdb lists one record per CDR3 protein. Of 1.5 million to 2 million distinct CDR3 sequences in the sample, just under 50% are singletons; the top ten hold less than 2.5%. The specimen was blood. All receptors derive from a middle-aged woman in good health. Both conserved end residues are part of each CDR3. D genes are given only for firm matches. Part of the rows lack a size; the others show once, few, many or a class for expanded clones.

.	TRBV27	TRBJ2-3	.	TGTGCCAGCAGTTTCGAGACTAAGAGGTATTTT	CASSFETKRYF
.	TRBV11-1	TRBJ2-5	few	TGTGCCAGCAGCCGACTAGTGGCGGGAGAGACCCAGTACTTC	CASSRLVAGETQYF
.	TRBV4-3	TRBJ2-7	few	TGCGCCAGCAGCCAAGGTGGAACCAACTCCTACGAGCAGTACTTC	CASSQGGTNSYEQYF
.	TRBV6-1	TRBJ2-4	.	TGTGCCAGCCTTTATCGCCTAGTCCCTGGGGCCAAAAACATTCAGTACTTC	CASLYRLVPGAKNIQYF
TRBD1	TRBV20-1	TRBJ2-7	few	TGCAGTGCTAGGGCGTTAGGGGGCCAGGGGCCCACCTACGAGCAGTACTTC	CSARALGGQGPTYEQYF
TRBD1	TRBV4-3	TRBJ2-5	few	TGCGCCAGCAGCCAAGAAGGGACAGGCAGGGGGACCCAGTACTTC	CASSQEGTGRGTQYF
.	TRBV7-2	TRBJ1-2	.	TGTGCCAGCAGCTTAGGTTCTCGGACGGACTATGGCTACACCTTC	CASSLGSRTDYGYTF
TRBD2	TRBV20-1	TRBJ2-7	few	TGCAGTGCTAACCCGACTAGCGGGGGCTACGAGCAGTACTTC	CSANPTSGGYEQYF
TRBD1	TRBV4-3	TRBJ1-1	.	TGCGCCAGCAGCCAAGGAACAGGGGCGGATAGAGCTTTCTTT	CASSQGTGADRAFF
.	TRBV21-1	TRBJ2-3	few	TGTGCCAGCAGCAAAGTAGGAGCTCCTAGCACAGATACGCAGTATTTT	CASSKVGAPSTDTQYF
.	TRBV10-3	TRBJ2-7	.	TGTGCCATCAGTGAAAGCGGGGAAGGGGGTGAGCAGTACTTC	CAISESGEGGEQYF
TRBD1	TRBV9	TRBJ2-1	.	TGTGCCAGCAGCTTACAGGGGGCTCCCGCCAATGAGCAGTTCTTC	CASSLQGAPANEQFF
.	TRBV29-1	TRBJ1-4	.	TGCAGCGGAACCTATAATGAAAAACTGTTTTTT	CSGTYNEKLFF
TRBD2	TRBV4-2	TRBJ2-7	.	TGTGCCAGCAGCCGAGGTGTAGCGGGGATCTACGAGCAGTACTTC	CASSRGVAGIYEQYF
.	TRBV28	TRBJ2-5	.	TGTGCCAGCAGCGCGGCGGTCGCCGGACAAGAGACCCAGTACTTC	CASSAAVAGQETQYF
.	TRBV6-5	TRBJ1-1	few	TGTGCCAGCAGTTACTCGGGGACGGCTTACATGAACACTGAAGCTTTCTTT	CASSYSGTAYMNTEAFF
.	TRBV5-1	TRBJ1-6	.	TGCGCCAGCAGCTTGAATGTCGATAATTCACCCCTCCACTTT	CASSLNVDNSPLHF
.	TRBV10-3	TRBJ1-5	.	TGTGCCATCAACCCTCCGGAACGGCCCCAGCATTTT	CAINPPERPQHF
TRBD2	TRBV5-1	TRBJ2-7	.	TGCGCCAGCAGCTTGAAGGGTGGGACCGGGACTAGCGCCTACGAGCAGTACTTC	CASSLKGGTGTSAYEQYF
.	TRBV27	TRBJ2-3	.	TGTGCCAGCAGTTTACAGGGCATCACCACAGATACGCAGTATTTT	CASSLQGITTDTQYF
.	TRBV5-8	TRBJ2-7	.	TGTGCCAGCAGCTTGGTTAGTCTAGGGCAGTCCTACGAGCAGTACTTC	CASSLVSLGQSYEQYF
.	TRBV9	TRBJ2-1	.	TGTGCCAGCAGCCATCCCTCAGCAGGGGAGGGCTACAATGAGCAGTTCTTC	CASSHPSAGEGYNEQFF
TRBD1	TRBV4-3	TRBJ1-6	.	TGCGCCAGCAGCCAAGGTCGGGGACAGGGGAGTTCACCCCTCCACTTT	CASSQGRGQGSSPLHF
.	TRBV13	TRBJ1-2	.	TGTGCCAGCAGCTTATCCGGCAGCTACACCTTC	CASSLSGSYTF
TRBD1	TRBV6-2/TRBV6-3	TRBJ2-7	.	TGTGCCAGCAGTCCCCCGACAGGGAAAGGCTCCTACGAGCAGTACTTC	CASSPPTGKGSYEQYF
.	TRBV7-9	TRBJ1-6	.	TGTGCCAGCAGCTTCGAGAGCTCCTATAATTCACCCCTCCACTTT	CASSFESSYNSPLHF
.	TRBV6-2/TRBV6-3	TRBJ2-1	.	TGTGCCAGCAGCCCGGTCCAAAATTACAATGAGCAGTTCTTC	CASSPVQNYNEQFF
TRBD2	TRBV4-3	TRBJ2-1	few	TGCGCCAGCAGCCCCGGGACTAGCGGGGATTCCTACAATGAGCAGTTCTTC	CASSPGTSGDSYNEQFF
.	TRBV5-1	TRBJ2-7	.	TGCGCCAGCAGCCCGGGACCGAACCCATCCTACGAGCAGTACTTC	CASSPGPNPSYEQYF
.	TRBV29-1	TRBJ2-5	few	TGCAGCGTTGAAACAGACCCGTTTGAGGCCCAGTACTTC	CSVETDPFEAQYF
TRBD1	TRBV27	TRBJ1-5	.	TGTGCCAGCAGTTTTGGACAGGGGGCGGGTCAGCCCCAGCATTTT	CASSFGQGAGQPQHF
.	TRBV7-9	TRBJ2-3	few	TGTGCCAGCAGCACGGGACTTCTCGGCACAGATACGCAGTATTTT	CASSTGLLGTDTQYF
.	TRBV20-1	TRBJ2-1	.	TGCAGTGCTAGGGGGGGAGGAGGCTCTCTATCCTACAATGAGCAGTTCTTC	CSARGGGGSLSYNEQFF
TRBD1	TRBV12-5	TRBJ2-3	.	TGTGCTAGTGTCCGGGACAGCTTCACAGATACGCAGTATTTT	CASVRDSFTDTQYF
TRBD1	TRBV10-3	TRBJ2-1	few	TGTGCCATCAGTGAGTTAAGGACAGGGGCGAATGAGCAGTTCTTC	CAISELRTGANEQFF
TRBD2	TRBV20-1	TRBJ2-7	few	TGCAGCTGGGCGGGGGTGGGCGAGCAGTACTTC	CSWAGVGEQYF